This T cell receptor (beta chain) appears in the sequencing data of a study of blood T cell repertoires in COVID-19. At the level of the study: Acute and convalescent COVID-19 samples came from the United States, Italy and Spain.

Germline CDR1 is MGHRA and CDR2 is YSYEKL. The CDR3 covers 17 residues. V was pared by 2 bases and J by 5 bases, with 12 bases of the junction left unmatched. Per the authors' pipeline: Reference gene primer amplification in the assay estimated nucleated cell counts. Repertoires were generated with immunoSEQ multiplex PCR, while TCRdb's copy carries only in-frame clones and drops some. V and J calls and clone size are copied from that table; D and trimming were computed from the DNA. The sample includes tens of thousands of clones, about 90% of them seen just once. The sequence was obtained from a human donor in a cohort sampled during active COVID-19. This rearrangement joins TRBV4-1 to TRBJ2-1, with TRBD2 matching 7 bases. The sequenced sample consisted of peripheral blood. This chain's CDR3 is CASSQYVGGSFHNEQFF. CDR3 nucleotide sequence: TGCGCCAGCAGCCAATACGTTGGCGGGAGCTTCCACAATGAGCAGTTCTTC.